Listed here are 22 T cell receptor beta chains from one sample, sequenced in a study of T-cell memory formation after mild COVID-19. Using its own MiXCR run on the 5' RACE reads, TCRdb lists one record per CDR3 protein. The sample lists some 130,000 distinct CDR3 sequences, roughly 15% occurring once. What was sequenced was PBMCs or a T cell subset sorted from them (not recorded which). The receptors were sampled from an adult woman who had mild COVID-19 (a few samples of this study predate the infection). Cell type and time point are not known.

CDR3 sequence (DNA): TGCGCCAGCAGCCGACAAGGGTGGAAGTTCATGAACACTGAAGCTTTCTTT. Translating gives CASSRQGWKFMNTEAFF. The chain recombines TRBV4-3 with TRBJ1-1; no firm D call. The CDR3 runs to 17 residues. The V and J ends lost 4 bases and 0 bases respectively, with 18 bases between them. From germline, CDR1 is LGHNA and CDR2 YSLEER.

J is TRBJ2-5 and V is TRBV29-1; perhaps TRBD2 as D (5 bases). Per the germline V gene, CDR1 is SQVTM and CDR2 is ANQGSEA. This CDR3 has 12 residues. The V gene lost 3 bases and the J gene lost 5 bases, with 10 bases spanning the gap. CDR3 in amino acids: CSVDKWRETQYF. CDR3 sequence (DNA): TGCAGCGTTGATAAGTGGAGGGAGACCCAGTACTTC.

This clonotype was seen more than once but under ten times. The chain has TRBV3-1 and TRBJ2-1; no clear D. Germline V gives CDR1 LGHDT, CDR2 YNNKEL (reference sequence). The CDR3 covers 12 residues. V was trimmed by 1 base and J by 10 bases, leaving 8 bases between them. As DNA, the CDR3 is TGTGCCAGCAGCCAAGTCGTAACGGAGCAGTTCTTC. It encodes CASSQVVTEQFF.

The V and J genes are TRBV5-1 and TRBJ2-1; TRBD2 aligns across 13 bases. There are 14 residues in the CDR3. J lost 9 bases, V lost 2 bases, and 2 bases had no gene match. The germline gives CDR1 SGHRS, CDR2 YFSETQ. CDR3 sequence reads: CASSLRTSGGEQFF. CDR3 bases: TGCGCCAGCAGCTTAAGGACTAGCGGGGGTGAGCAGTTCTTC.

V and J are TRBV12-3 or TRBV12-4 and TRBJ2-3, with TRBD2 matching 8 bases. The CDR3 totals 15 residues. V was pared by 6 bases and J by 2 bases, with 7 bases of the junction left unmatched. This chain's CDR3 is CASSRGGRNTDTQYF. The DNA for the CDR3 is TGTGCCAGCAGCCGGGGGGGGCGGAACACAGATACGCAGTATTTT.

This chain joins TRBV5-5 and TRBJ2-6; D gene unclear. Germline V gene data show CDR1 as SGHKS and CDR2 as YYEKEE (reference sequence). CDR3 length: 15 amino acids. Trimming stripped 2 bases from V and 0 bases from J, with 6 bases between. CDR3 coding DNA: TGTGCCAGCAGCTTCGAGAGCTCTGGGGCCAACGTCCTGACTTTC. Its translation: CASSFESSGANVLTF.

This clonotype has more than one count but fewer than ten. V gene TRBV25-1 combines with J gene TRBJ2-7; 12 nucleotides match TRBD2. Germline V gene lookup returns CDR1 MGHDK and CDR2 SYGVNS. The CDR3 covers 15 residues. The V gene end was trimmed by 3 bases and the J gene end by 2 bases; junction bases not matched to a gene: 2. The CDR3 loop is CASSESSGGAYEQYF. CDR3 coding DNA: TGTGCCAGCAGTGAGTCTAGCGGGGGGGCCTACGAGCAGTACTTC.

This chain joins TRBV7-9 and TRBJ1-1; D call uncertain. Per the germline V gene, CDR1 is SEHNR and CDR2 is FQNEAQ (reference sequence). Between the trimmed V and J ends, which lost 2 bases and 1 base, there was a span of 8 bases. The length of the CDR3 is 14 residues. This chain's CDR3 is CASSLKLGNTEAFF. The CDR3 DNA reads TGTGCCAGCAGCTTAAAGCTGGGGAACACTGAAGCTTTCTTT.

This clonotype was detected a few times. The V gene is TRBV29-1, the J gene TRBJ2-5, with a tentative D call TRBD2 (5 bases). Trimming shortened V by 7 bases and J by 0 bases, and 9 bases separated the two germline ends. CDR3 length equals 12 residues. The germline V gene has CDR1 SQVTM and CDR2 ANQGSEA. The CDR3 loop reads CSAEGNQETQYF. The DNA of the CDR3 is TGCAGCGCTGAGGGAAACCAAGAGACCCAGTACTTC.

This rearrangement joins TRBV5-5 to TRBJ2-1; TRBD1 agrees at 7 bases. Trimming took 0 bases from V and 8 from J; bases not matched to a gene: 5. Looked up from germline, CDR1 is SGHKS and CDR2 is YYEKEE (reference sequence). This CDR3 region has 14 residues. The CDR3 DNA is TGTGCCAGCAGCTTGGGACAGGGAGTCGATGAGCAGTTCTTC. Translated: CASSLGQGVDEQFF.

V usage is TRBV21-1 and J usage is TRBJ1-4. TRBV21-1 is recorded as a pseudogene. This CDR3 region has 17 residues. CDR3 DNA sequence: TGTGCCAGCGTACTAGGGCCCGGGGACCCAACTAATGAAAAACTGTTTTTT. The encoded protein is CASVLGPGDPTNEKLFF.

The rearrangement joins TRBV7-2 to TRBJ2-3; TRBD2 matches 9 bases. The CDR3 totals 14 residues. V gave up 10 bases and J gave up 0 bases; unmatched junction bases: 5. The germline V gene encodes CDR1 SGHTA and CDR2 FQGNSA. CDR3 in amino acids: CANRLAASTDTQYF. Written as DNA, the CDR3 is TGTGCCAACAGACTAGCGGCCAGCACAGATACGCAGTATTTT. The whole variable domain, remainder taken from reference TRBV7-2 and TRBJ2-3, is GAGVSQSPSNKVTEKGKDVELRCDPISGHTALYWYRQSLGQGLEFLIYFQGNSAPDKSGLPSDRFSAERTGGSVSTLTIQRTQQEDSAVYLCANRLAASTDTQYFGPGTRLTVL.

This sequence joins TRBV7-9 and TRBJ2-5; either TRBD1 or TRBD2 may fit D (6 bases each). CDR3 length: 15 amino acids. V lost 6 bases and J 5 bases, leaving 19 bases between the germline ends. Germline CDR1 SEHNR, CDR2 FQNEAQ (reference sequence). The CDR3 bases are TGTGCCAGCAGTCCCTCTACGGGGGCGGGGGAGACCCAGTACTTC. Residues: CASSPSTGAGETQYF.

The sample holds a few counts of this clonotype. V is TRBV6-5 and J is TRBJ1-1; maybe TRBD1 (5 bases). V dropped 2 bases and J dropped 0 bases, with 7 bases sitting between them. CDR1 is MNHEY and CDR2 is SVGAGI in the germline V gene. The CDR3 runs to 14 residues. CDR3 in DNA: TGTGCCAGCAGTTACAGGGGTTTGAACACTGAAGCTTTCTTT. Protein sequence: CASSYRGLNTEAFF.

The gene calls are TRBV7-9 and TRBJ2-1; D perhaps matches TRBD2 (6 bases). The CDR3 contains 18 residues. Between the trimmed V and J ends, which lost 6 bases and 4 bases, there was a span of 25 bases. Germline V gene sequence: CDR1 SEHNR, CDR2 FQNEAQ (reference sequence). The CDR3 reads CASSFPRDLKKRYNEQFF. The CDR3 region has the DNA TGTGCCAGCAGTTTCCCCCGGGACTTAAAGAAGAGGTACAATGAGCAGTTCTTC.

V and J are TRBV7-9 and TRBJ2-7; no clear D gene. CDR1 SEHNR and CDR2 FQNEAQ come from the germline V gene (reference sequence). CDR3 size: 11 residues. With 5 bases removed from V and 6 bases from J, the gap between germline ends came to 8 bases. The CDR3 reads CASSPGAEQYF. The CDR3 coding sequence is TGTGCCAGCAGCCCCGGAGCCGAGCAGTACTTC.

The V call is TRBV29-1, the J call TRBJ1-2; no firm D call. This CDR3 spans 11 amino acids. Germline-derived CDR1 and CDR2 are SQVTM and ANQGSEA. V was clipped by 5 bases and J by 2 bases, with 6 bases between them. CDR3 nucleotides: TGCAGCGTTAACAGCAACTATGGCTACACCTTC. Its translation: CSVNSNYGYTF.

The V gene is TRBV9, the J gene TRBJ2-5; 8 nucleotides agree with TRBD1. Germline V lookup: CDR1 SGDLS, CDR2 YYNGEE. CDR3 length: 17 residues. V was pared by 0 bases and J by 2 bases, with 9 bases of the junction left unmatched. The CDR3 region is CASSVGNQGAAQETQYF. CDR3 coding DNA: TGTGCCAGCAGCGTAGGTAACCAGGGGGCCGCACAAGAGACCCAGTACTTC.

The chain links TRBV5-1 to TRBJ2-1; 13 nucleotides line up with TRBD2. CDR1 SGHRS and CDR2 YFSETQ come from the germline V gene. V gave up 4 bases and J gave up 5 bases; unmatched junction bases: 3. This CDR3 has 15 residues. CDR3 sequence (DNA): TGCGCCAGCAGCGGACTAGCGGGGGCTCACAATGAGCAGTTCTTC. It encodes CASSGLAGAHNEQFF.

This chain links TRBV7-2 with TRBJ1-3; possibly TRBD1 for D (6 bases). In germline, CDR1 is SGHTA, CDR2 FQGNSA. This CDR3 has 15 residues. Between the trimmed V and J ends, which lost 5 bases and 3 bases, there was a span of 14 bases. The CDR3 nucleotides are TGTGCCAGCAGCCAGGGGCAGTTAAATGGAAACACCATATATTTT. Translation: CASSQGQLNGNTIYF.

The chain recombines TRBV12-3 or TRBV12-4 with TRBJ2-7, with TRBD2 matching over 8 bases. The length of the CDR3 is 14 residues. The trim removed 6 bases at V and 4 bases at J, leaving 8 bases unmatched. The CDR3 sequence: CASSPFGGAYEQYF. The DNA of the CDR3 is TGTGCCAGCAGCCCCTTCGGGGGGGCGTACGAGCAGTACTTC.

This CDR3 is CASSFAGRGTDTQYF. CDR3 DNA: TGTGCCAGTAGTTTCGCGGGGCGCGGCACAGATACGCAGTATTTT. V is TRBV19 and J is TRBJ2-3; D is possibly TRBD2 (6 bases). V was clipped by 5 bases and J by 1 base, with 13 bases between them. Germline values: CDR1 LNHDA, CDR2 SQIVND (reference sequence). The CDR3 length is 15 residues.